This T cell receptor beta chain was sequenced during a study of human T cells and chemical hapten exposure (dated by TCRdb to about 2021). With respect to the entire study: For sensitization, 2% DPC in acetone was applied to a roughly 2 cm by roughly 2 cm area of upper inner arm skin. The study tracked peripheral blood TCR repertoire changes in vivo during primary and secondary sensitization to the hapten diphenylcyclopropenone (DPC) in alopecia patients. Patch testing was done on the upper back using Finn chambers containing 0.01% DPC, and results were scored after 6 days according to International Contact Dermatitis Research Group standards. The mostly female patient cohort included alopecia areata with under or over 50% scalp involvement, alopecia totalis and alopecia universalis. Weekly therapeutic DPC doses were additionally applied to the scalp of patients throughout the roughly 23-week study period. Around 30 alopecia patients provided blood for TCR sequencing at one to four time points (pre-sensitization, 2, 6 and 24 weeks). Blood samples were taken from patients before sensitization (week 0) and then at 2, 6 and about 24 weeks after DPC sensitization. Libraries were pooled for sequencing, and per-sample TCR yields varied mainly because of small differences in library volumes within the pool. The full study reports these points: No change with DPC sensitization was found in the number of TCRs above 1 in 1000 frequency, and no evidence of global repertoire structure alterations was found. Expanded TCRs formed significantly more large CDR3 similarity clusters than pre-sensitization or healthy control sets, consistent with antigen-driven responses. Repeated subsampling changed both the strength of the expansion versus patch-test correlation and the threshold at which the correlation became significant. A positive correlation was found between the number of PT1 expanded TCRs and patch test score, with significance reached at thresholds 8, 16 and 32 but not 4. Because all patients had alopecia, a presumed autoimmune disease, the immune response of the patients might differ from that of healthy individuals.

The CDR3 sequence holds 15 residues, the cysteine and phenylalanine included. Of all the DNA, just the CDR3 is kept, 45 bases in frame from base 1. Germline trimming amounts to 6 bases on V and 0 bases on J, with 5 as the count of junction bases outside the gene matches. For this clonotype: The antigen it recognizes is unknown. Base qualities are missing; no much larger clone stands one base away.

The library was generated by RACE. The sample was run on a NextSeq 500. During library preparation, unique molecular identifiers were attached to individual cDNA molecules so that TCRs could be counted quantitatively and reproducibly. For every blood RNA sample, sequencing covered both the TCR alpha and TCR beta chains. The published analysis was carried out like this. Samples had a median of around 92,000 TCRs, with a range from roughly 23,224 to 700,000. The Decombinator software suite was used to annotate V, J and CDR3 in the TCR reads. To make PS versus PT1 abundance plots, every sample was subsampled to the same number of TCRs (28,000). TCRs were defined as expanded if absent before sensitization and observed at least eight times at the 2-week time point. The public reads were reanalyzed by TCRdb: fastp trimming at Q25, MiXCR alignment, in-frame beta chains only. All rows with the same CDR3 protein become a single entry with the most common DNA and genes. Clone size and V and J calls follow TCRdb, not the original study. The sample contains over 70,000 distinct CDR3 sequences, 7.5% to 9.5% of them found a single time. The ten largest clones capture 3% to 4.5% of the sample.

The sample's time point label, decoded: patch test 2, 6 weeks after DPC sensitization. The sample's treatment or condition label, in plain terms: therapeutic diphenylcyclopropenone sensitization with weekly scalp DPC. Blood at each patch-test visit was drawn before the patch test was applied. Patients were eligible if aged 18 to 70, diagnosed with alopecia and judged suitable for DPC therapy, and pregnant patients were excluded. Unfractionated whole blood was collected in Tempus Blood RNA tubes, and total RNA was extracted from that blood. The source was whole blood, collected in connection with sensitization to the hapten diphenylcyclopropenone (DPC). The sequence links TRBV12-3 or TRBV12-4 to TRBJ1-3; 7 junctional bases match TRBD1. This clonotype originated in a woman between 45 and 60 years old with alopecia areata. Some clones in this sample may be carry-over from other donors' samples. The DNA is TGTGCCAGCAGCCGACAGGGCAACTCTGGAAACACCATATATTTT. Translated, this is CASSRQGNSGNTIYF.